The 2 T cell receptor beta chains given below trace back to one sample, sequenced in a study of prognosis after radiotherapy for stage I lung cancer. Two-round multiplex PCR on genomic DNA was the method by which TCR beta CDR3 was amplified. Initially, in first-round PCR, primers specific to each TRBV and TRBJ gene were used. TCRdb redid the calling of the multiplex PCR reads with MiXCR, one entry per CDR3 protein. The sample records about 24,000 distinct CDR3 sequences, 35% to 40% being singletons. Specimen: PBMCs, collected before or after stereotactic body radiation therapy (not recorded which). These receptors were obtained from a donor aged 50 or older with non-small cell lung cancer.

This clonotype was seen repeatedly, ten times or more. The chain carries TRBV5-1 and TRBJ2-1, with 8 bases identical to TRBD2. Germline values: CDR1 SGHRS, CDR2 YFSETQ. The length of the CDR3 is 15 residues. Trimming removed 6 bases from V and 5 bases from J; junction bases left unmatched: 10. This chain's CDR3 is CASTHLAGIDNEQFF. CDR3 nucleotide sequence: TGCGCCAGCACTCATTTAGCGGGAATCGACAATGAGCAGTTCTTC.

This clonotype was observed many times. This chain uses TRBV5-4 with TRBJ2-2, with TRBD1 matching over 8 bases. The CDR3 loop spans 17 amino acids. Germline V CDR1 and CDR2: SGHNT, YYREEE (reference sequence). Trimming cost V 3 bases and J 4 bases; bases outside gene matches: 11. The CDR3 DNA sequence: TGTGCCAGCAGCTCAGCTCGCAGGGGGCTAGGCACCGGGGAGCTGTTTTTT. As protein: CASSSARRGLGTGELFF.